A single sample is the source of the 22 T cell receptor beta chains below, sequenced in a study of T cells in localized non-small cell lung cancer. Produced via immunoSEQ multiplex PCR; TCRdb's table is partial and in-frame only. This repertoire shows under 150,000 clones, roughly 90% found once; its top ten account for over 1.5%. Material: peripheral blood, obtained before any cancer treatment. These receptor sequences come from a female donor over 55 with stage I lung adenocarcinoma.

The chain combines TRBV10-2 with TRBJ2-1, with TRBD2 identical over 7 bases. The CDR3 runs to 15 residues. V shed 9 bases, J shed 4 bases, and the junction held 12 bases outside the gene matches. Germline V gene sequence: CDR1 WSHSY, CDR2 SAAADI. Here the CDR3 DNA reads TGCGCCAGTTCAGGGAGGGCTAGCGGATACAATGAGCAGTTCTTC. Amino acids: CASSGRASGYNEQFF.

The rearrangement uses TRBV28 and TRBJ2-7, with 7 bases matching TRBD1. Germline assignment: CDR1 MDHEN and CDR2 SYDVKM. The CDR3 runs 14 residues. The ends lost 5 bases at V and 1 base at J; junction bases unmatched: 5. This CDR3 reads CASSTTGVSYEQYF. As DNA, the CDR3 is TGTGCCAGCAGTACAACAGGGGTATCCTACGAGCAGTACTTC.

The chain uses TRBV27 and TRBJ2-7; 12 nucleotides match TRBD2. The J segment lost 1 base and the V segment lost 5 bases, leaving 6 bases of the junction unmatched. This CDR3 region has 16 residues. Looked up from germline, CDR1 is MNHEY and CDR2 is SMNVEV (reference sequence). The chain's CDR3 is CASSPLAGGPSYEQYF. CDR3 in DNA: TGTGCCAGCAGTCCTCTAGCGGGAGGGCCTTCCTACGAGCAGTACTTC.

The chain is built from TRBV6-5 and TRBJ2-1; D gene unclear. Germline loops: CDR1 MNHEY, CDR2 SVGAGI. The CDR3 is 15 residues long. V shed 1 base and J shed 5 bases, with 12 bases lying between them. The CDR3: CASSYFPRGNNEQFF. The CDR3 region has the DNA TGTGCCAGCAGTTACTTTCCCCGAGGCAACAATGAGCAGTTCTTC.

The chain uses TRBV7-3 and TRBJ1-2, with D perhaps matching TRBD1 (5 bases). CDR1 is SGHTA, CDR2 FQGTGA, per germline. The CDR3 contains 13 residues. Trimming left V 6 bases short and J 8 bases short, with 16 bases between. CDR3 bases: TGTGCCAGCAGTGGGACGGACCATCTGGGCTACACCTTC. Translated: CASSGTDHLGYTF.

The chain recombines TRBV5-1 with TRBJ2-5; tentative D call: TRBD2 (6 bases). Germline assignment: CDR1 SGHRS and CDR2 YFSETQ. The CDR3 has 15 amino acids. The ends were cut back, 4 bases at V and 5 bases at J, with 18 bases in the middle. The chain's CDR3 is CASSSGRGKAETQYF. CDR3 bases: TGCGCCAGCAGCAGCGGGCGCGGGAAGGCGGAGACCCAGTACTTC.

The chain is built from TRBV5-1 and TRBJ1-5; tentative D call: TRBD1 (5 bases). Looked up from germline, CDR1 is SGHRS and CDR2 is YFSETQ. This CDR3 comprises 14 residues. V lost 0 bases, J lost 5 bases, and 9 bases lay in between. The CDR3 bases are TGCGCCAGCAGCTTGGTACAGGAAGATCAGCCCCAGCATTTT. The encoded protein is CASSLVQEDQPQHF. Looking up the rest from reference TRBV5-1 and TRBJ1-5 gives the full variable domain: KAGVTQTPRYLIKTRGQQVTLSCSPISGHRSVSWYQQTPGQGLQFLFEYFSETQRNKGNFPGRFSGRQFSNSRSEMNVSTLELGDSALYLCASSLVQEDQPQHFGDGTRLSIL.

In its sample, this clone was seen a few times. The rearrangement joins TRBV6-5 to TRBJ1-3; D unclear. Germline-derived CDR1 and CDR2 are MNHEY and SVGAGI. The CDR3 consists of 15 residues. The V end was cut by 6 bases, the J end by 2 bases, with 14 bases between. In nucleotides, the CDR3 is TGTGCCAGCAGAAACGCCTCCCCTCCTGGAAACACCATATATTTT. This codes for CASRNASPPGNTIYF.

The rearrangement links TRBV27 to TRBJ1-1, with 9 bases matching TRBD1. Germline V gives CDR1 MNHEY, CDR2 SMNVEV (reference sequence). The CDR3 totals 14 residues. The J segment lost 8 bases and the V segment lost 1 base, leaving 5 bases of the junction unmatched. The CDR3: CASSLLGQGPEAFF. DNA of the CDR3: TGTGCCAGCAGTTTATTGGGACAGGGTCCCGAAGCTTTCTTT.

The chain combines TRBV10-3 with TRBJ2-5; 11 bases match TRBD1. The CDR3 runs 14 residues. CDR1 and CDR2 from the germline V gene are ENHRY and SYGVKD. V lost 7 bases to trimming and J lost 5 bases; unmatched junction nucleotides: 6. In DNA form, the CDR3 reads TGTGCCATCAACCGGACAGGGGGCGGCGAGACCCAGTACTTC. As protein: CAINRTGGGETQYF.

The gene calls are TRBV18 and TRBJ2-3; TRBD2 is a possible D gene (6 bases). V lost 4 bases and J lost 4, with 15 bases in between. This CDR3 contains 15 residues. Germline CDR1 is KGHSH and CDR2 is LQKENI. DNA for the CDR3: TGTGCCAGCTCACAAGAAGTGGGGGGAGCAGATACGCAGTATTTT. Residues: CASSQEVGGADTQYF.

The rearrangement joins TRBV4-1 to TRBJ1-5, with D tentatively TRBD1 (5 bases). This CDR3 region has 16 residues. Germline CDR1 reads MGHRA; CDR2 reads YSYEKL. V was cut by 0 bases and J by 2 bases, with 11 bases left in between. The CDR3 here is CASSQDIGVGNQPQHF. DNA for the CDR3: TGCGCCAGCAGCCAAGATATAGGGGTCGGCAATCAGCCCCAGCATTTT.

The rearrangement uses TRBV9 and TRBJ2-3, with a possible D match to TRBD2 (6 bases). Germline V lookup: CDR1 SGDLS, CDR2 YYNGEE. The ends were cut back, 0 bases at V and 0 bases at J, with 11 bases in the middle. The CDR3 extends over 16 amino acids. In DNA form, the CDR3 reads TGTGCCAGCAGCGTAGCCCCCGGGACTAGCACAGATACGCAGTATTTT. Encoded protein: CASSVAPGTSTDTQYF.

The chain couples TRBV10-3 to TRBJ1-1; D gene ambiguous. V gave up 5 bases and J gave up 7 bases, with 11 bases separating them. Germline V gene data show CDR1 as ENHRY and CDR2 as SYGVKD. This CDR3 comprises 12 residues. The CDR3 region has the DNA TGTGCCATCAGTCCCGGTTGGAGTGAAGCTTTCTTT. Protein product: CAISPGWSEAFF.

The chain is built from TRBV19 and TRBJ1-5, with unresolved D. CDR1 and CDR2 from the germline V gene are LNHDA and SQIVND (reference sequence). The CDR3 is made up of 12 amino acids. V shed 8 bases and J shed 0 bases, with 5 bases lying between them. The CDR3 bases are TGTGCCAGTGGGGATAGCAATCAGCCCCAGCATTTT. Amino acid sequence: CASGDSNQPQHF.

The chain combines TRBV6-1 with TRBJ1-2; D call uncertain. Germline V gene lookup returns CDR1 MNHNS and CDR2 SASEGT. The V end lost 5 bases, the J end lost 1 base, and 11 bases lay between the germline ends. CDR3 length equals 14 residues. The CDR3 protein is CASSYIGLNYGYTF. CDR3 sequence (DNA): TGTGCCAGCAGTTATATAGGGCTTAACTATGGCTACACCTTC.

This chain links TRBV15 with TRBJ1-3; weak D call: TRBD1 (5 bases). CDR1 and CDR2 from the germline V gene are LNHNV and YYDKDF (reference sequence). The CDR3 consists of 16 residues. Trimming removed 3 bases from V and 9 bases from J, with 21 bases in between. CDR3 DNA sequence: TGTGCCACCAGCAGGACCCCTCAGGCCTCGGGGGGCACCATATATTTT. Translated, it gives CATSRTPQASGGTIYF.

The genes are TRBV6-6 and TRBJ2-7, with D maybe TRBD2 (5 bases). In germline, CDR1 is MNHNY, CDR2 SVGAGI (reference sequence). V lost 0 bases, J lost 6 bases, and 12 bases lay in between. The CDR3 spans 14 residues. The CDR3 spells CASSYSSTEGEQYF. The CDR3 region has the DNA TGTGCCAGCAGTTACTCATCGACTGAGGGCGAGCAGTACTTC.

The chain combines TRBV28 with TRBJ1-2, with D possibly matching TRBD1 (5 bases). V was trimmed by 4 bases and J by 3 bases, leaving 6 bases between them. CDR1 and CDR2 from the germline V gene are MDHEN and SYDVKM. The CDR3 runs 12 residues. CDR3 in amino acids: CASSSGDYGYTF. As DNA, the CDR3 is TGTGCCAGCAGTTCGGGGGACTATGGCTACACCTTC.

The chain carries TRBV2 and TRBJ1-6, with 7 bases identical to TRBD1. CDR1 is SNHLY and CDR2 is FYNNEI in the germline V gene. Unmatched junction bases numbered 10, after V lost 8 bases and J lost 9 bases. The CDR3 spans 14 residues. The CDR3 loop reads CASVSGTAGSPLHF. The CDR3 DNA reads TGTGCCAGCGTTTCCGGGACAGCCGGTTCACCCCTCCACTTT.

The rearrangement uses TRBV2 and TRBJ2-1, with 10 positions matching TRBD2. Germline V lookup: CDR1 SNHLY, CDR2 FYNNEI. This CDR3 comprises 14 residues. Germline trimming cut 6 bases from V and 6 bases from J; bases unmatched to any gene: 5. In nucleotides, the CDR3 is TGTGCCAGCAGCTTAGGACTAGCGGTCAATGAGCAGTTCTTC. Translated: CASSLGLAVNEQFF.

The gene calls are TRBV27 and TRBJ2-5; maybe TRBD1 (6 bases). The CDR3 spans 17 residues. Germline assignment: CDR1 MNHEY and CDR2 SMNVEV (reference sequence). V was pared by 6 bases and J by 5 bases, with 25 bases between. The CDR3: CASSQKGNRALGETQYF. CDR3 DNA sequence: TGTGCCAGCAGCCAAAAAGGAAACAGGGCCCTAGGGGAGACCCAGTACTTC.